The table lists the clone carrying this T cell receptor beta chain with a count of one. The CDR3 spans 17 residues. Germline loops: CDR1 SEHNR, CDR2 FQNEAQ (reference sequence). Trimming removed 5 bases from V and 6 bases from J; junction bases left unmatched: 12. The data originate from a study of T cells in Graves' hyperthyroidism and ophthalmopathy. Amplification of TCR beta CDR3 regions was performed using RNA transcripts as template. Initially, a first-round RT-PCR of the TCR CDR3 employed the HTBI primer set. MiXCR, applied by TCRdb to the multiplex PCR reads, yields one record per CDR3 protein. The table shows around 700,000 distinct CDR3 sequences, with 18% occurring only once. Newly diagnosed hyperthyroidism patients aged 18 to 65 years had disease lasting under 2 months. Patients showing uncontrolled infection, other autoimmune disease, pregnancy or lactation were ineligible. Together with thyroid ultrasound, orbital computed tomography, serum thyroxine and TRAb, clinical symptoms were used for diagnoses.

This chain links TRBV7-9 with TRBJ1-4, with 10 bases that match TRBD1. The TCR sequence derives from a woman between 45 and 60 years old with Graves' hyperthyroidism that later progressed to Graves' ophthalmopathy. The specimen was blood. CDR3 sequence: CASSPRTRTGGHEKLFF. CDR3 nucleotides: TGTGCCAGCAGCCCAAGAACGAGGACAGGGGGGCATGAAAAACTGTTTTTT.